This T cell receptor beta chain emerged from a study of cytomegalovirus exposure and HLA in healthy donors. Germline CDR1 LNHDA, CDR2 SQIVND (reference sequence). This CDR3 is built from 15 residues. With 6 bases clipped from V and 4 bases from J, the junction kept 9 bases outside the gene matches. The PCR had 60 Vbeta and 13 Jbeta primers. The repertoire was sequenced with immunoSEQ multiplex PCR; TCRdb's copy has only in-frame clones and lacks some. The listing contains roughly 80,000 clones. Sequencing used PBMCs. The source is a girl aged 5-17 years in good health and CMV-seropositive. This sequence joins TRBV19 and TRBJ1-5, with 7 bases that match TRBD1. The CDR3 nucleotides read TGTGCCAGTAGCTCCCCCGGGACAGCAAATCAGCCCCAGCATTTT. This encodes CASSSPGTANQPQHF.